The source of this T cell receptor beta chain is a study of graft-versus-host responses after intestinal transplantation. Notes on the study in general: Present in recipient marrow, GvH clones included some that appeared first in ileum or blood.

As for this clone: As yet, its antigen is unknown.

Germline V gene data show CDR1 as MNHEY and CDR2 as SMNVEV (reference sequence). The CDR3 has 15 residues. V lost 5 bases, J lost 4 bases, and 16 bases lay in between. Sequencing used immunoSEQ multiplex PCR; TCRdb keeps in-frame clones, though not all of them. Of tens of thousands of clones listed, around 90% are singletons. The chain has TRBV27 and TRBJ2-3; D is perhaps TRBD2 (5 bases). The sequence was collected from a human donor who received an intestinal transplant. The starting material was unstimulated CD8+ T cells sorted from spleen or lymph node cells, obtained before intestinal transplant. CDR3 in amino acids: CASSPIPIGADTQYF. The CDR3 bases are TGTGCCAGCAGTCCGATACCCATCGGGGCAGATACGCAGTATTTT.